This TCR beta chain was recorded in a study of blood T cell repertoires in COVID-19. The overall study: The United States, Italy and Spain were the sources of the acute and convalescent COVID-19 samples.

In the authors' methods: Quantification of nucleated cells was approximated via reference gene primer amplification. The assay was immunoSEQ multiplex PCR, and TCRdb's table has in-frame clones only and misses some. That table furnishes V, J and clone size, whereas the DNA furnished D and trimming. The sample lists about 60,000 clones, 88% seen once, with about 5% in the top ten. The sequenced material came from peripheral blood. The clonotype comes from a human donor in a cohort sampled during active COVID-19.

CDR3 sequence: CASSQPGQGREQYF. For the CDR3, the DNA is TGCGCCAGCAGCCAGCCGGGACAGGGGCGGGAGCAGTACTTC. The rearrangement joins TRBV4-1 to TRBJ2-7; 10 nucleotides agree with TRBD1. V trimming: 3 bases; J trimming: 7 bases; junction bases outside the gene matches: 6. The V gene's germline CDR1 is MGHRA and CDR2 YSYEKL. CDR3 size: 14 residues.